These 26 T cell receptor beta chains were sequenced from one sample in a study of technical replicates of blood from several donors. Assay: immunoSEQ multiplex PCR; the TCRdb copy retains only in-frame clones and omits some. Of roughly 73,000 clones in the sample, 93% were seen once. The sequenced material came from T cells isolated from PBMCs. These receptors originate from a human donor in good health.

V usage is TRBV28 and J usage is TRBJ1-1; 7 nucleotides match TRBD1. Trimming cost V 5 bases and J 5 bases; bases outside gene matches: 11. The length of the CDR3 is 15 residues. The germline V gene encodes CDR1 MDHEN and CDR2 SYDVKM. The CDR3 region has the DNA TGTGCCAGCAGTACGGAGACAGGGAAGATGACTGAAGCTTTCTTT. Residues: CASSTETGKMTEAFF.

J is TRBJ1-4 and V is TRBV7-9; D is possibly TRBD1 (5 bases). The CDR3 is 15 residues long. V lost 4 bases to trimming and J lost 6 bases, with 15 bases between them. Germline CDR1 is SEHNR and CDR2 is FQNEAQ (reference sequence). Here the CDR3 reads CASSSQGSWDEKLFF. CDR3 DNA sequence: TGTGCCAGCAGCTCCCAGGGAAGTTGGGATGAAAAACTGTTTTTT.

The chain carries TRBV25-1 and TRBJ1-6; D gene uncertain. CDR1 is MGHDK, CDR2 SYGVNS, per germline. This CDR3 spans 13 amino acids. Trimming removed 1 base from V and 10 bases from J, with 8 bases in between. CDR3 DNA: TGTGCCAGCAGTGAATTCGAGGGATCACCCCTCCACTTT. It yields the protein CASSEFEGSPLHF.

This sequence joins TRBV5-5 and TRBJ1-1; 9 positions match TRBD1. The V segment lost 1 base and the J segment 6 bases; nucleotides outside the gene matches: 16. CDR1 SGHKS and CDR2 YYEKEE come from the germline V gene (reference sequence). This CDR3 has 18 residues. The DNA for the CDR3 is TGTGCCAGCAGCTTGCCATCATGGGACAGGGAATTTAGGGCTGAAGCTTTCTTT. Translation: CASSLPSWDREFRAEAFF.

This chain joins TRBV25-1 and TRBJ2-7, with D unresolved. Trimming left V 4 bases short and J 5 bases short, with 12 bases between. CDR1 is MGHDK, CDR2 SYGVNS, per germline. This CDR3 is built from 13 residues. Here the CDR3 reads CASSAPVPHEQYF. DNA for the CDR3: TGTGCCAGCAGTGCTCCCGTTCCCCACGAGCAGTACTTC.

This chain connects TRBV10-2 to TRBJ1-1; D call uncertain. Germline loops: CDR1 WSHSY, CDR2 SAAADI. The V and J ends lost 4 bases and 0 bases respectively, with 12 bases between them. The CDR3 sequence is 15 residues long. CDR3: CASSGLSGLNTEAFF. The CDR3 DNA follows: TGCGCCAGCAGTGGATTGAGCGGGCTGAACACTGAAGCTTTCTTT.

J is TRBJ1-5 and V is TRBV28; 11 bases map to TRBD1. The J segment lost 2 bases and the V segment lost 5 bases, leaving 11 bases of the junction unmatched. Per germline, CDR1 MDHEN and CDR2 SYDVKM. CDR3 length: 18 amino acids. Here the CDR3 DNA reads TGTGCCAGCAGTCCGCGTCCCGGGACAGGGGGGGGCAATCAGCCCCAGCATTTT. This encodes CASSPRPGTGGGNQPQHF.

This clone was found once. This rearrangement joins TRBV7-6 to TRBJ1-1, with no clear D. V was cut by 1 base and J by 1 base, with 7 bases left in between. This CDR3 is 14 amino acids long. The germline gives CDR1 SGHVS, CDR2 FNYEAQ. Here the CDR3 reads CASSLGGPNTEAFF. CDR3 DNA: TGTGCCAGCAGCTTAGGAGGGCCGAACACTGAAGCTTTCTTT.

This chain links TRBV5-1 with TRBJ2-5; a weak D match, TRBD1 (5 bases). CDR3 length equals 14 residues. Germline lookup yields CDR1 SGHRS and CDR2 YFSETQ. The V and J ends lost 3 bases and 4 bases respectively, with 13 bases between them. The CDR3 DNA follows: TGCGCCAGCAGCTATGGCAGGGTAACAGAGACCCAGTACTTC. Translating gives CASSYGRVTETQYF.

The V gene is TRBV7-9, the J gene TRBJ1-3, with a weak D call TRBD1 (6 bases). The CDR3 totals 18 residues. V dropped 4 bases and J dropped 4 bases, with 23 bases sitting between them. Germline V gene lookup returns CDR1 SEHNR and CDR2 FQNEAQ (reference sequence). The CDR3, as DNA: TGTGCCAGCAGCTCAACCTTAACAGGGCTTACGTCGGGAAACACCATATATTTT. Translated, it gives CASSSTLTGLTSGNTIYF.

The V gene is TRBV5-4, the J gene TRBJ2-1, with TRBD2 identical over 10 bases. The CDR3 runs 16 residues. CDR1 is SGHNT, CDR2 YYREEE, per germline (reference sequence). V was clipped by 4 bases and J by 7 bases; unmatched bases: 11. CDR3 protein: CASSPEGASGGNEQFF. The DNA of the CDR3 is TGTGCCAGCAGCCCAGAGGGGGCTAGCGGGGGTAATGAGCAGTTCTTC.

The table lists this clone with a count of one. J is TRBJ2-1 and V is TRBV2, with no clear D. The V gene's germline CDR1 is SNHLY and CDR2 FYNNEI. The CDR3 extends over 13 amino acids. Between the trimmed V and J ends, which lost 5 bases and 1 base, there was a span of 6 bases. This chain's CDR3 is CASSRGSYNEQFF. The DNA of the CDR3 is TGTGCCAGCAGTCGAGGTTCCTACAATGAGCAGTTCTTC. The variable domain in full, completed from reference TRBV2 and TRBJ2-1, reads EPEVTQTPSHQVTQMGQEVILRCVPISNHLYFYWYRQILGQKVEFLVSFYNNEISEKSEIFDDQFSVERPDGSNFTLKIRSTKLEDSAMYFCASSRGSYNEQFFGPGTRLTVL.

CDR3 bases: TGTGCCAGCAGCCCGAGGGTTGGGGAGACCCAGTACTTC. Translating it yields CASSPRVGETQYF. This sequence joins TRBV7-9 and TRBJ2-5, with D perhaps matching TRBD2 (5 bases). Germline lookup yields CDR1 SEHNR and CDR2 FQNEAQ (reference sequence). Trimming took off 5 bases at V and 5 bases at J, with 12 bases between the two ends. The CDR3 is made up of 13 amino acids.

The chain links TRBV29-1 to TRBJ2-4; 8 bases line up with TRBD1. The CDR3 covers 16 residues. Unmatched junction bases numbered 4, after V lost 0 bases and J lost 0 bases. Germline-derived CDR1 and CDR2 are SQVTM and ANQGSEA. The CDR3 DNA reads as TGCAGCGTTGAAGACGCGGGACAGGTAGCCAAAAACATTCAGTACTTC. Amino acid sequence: CSVEDAGQVAKNIQYF.

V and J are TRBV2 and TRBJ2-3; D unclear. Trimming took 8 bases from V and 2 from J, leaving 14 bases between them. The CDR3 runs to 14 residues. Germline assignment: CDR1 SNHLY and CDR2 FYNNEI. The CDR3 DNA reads TGTGCCAGCCTCTACCAAGAACTCACAGATACGCAGTATTTT. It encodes CASLYQELTDTQYF.

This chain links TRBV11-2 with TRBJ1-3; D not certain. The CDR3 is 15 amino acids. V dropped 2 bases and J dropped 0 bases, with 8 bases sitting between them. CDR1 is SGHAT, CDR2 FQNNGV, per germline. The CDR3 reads CASSLNWASGNTIYF. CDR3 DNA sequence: TGTGCCAGCAGCTTAAATTGGGCCTCTGGAAACACCATATATTTT.

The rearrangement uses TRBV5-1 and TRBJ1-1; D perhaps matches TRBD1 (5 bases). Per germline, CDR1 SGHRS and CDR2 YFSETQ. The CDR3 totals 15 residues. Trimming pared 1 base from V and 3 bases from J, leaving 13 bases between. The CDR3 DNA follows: TGCGCCAGCAGCTTGACCAACGGGGGTTACACTGAAGCTTTCTTT. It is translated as CASSLTNGGYTEAFF.

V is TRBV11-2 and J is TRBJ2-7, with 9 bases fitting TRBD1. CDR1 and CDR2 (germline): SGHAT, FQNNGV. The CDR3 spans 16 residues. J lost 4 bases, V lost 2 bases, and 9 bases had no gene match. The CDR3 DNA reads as TGTGCCAGCAGCTTAACTCCGGGACAGGGATCTTACGAGCAGTACTTC. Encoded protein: CASSLTPGQGSYEQYF.

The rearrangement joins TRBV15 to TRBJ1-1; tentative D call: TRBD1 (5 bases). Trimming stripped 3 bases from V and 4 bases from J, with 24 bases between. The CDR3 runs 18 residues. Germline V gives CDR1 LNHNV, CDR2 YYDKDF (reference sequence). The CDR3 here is CATSSRGLARGIGTEAFF. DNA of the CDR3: TGTGCCACCAGCAGCCGGGGCCTGGCCCGGGGGATAGGCACTGAAGCTTTCTTT.

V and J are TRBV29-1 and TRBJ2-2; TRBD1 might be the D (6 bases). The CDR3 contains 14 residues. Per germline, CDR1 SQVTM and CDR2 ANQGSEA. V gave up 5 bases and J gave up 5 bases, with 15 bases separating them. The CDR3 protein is CSVRTVTLTGELFF. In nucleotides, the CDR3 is TGCAGCGTTAGGACAGTGACTCTAACCGGGGAGCTGTTTTTT.

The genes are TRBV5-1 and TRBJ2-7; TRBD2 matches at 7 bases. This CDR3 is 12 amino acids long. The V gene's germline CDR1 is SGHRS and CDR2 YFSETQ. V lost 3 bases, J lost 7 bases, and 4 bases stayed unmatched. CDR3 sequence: CASSWGGGEQYF. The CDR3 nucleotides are TGCGCCAGCAGCTGGGGGGGAGGGGAGCAGTACTTC.

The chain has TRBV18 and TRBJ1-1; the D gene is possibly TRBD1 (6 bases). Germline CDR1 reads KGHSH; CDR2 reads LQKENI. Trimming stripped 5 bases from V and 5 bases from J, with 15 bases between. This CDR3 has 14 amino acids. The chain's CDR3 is CASSSTQGWTEAFF. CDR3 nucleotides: TGTGCCAGCTCATCGACACAGGGTTGGACTGAAGCTTTCTTT.

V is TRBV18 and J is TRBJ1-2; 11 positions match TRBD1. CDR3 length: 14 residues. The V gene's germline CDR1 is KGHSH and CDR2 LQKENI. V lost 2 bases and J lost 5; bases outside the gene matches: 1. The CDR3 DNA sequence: TGTGCCAGCTCACCAGGGACAGGGGGATATGGCTACACCTTC. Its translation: CASSPGTGGYGYTF.

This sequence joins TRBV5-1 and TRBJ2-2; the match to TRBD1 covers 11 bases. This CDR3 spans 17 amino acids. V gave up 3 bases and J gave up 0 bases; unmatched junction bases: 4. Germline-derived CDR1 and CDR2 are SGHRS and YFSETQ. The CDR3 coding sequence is TGCGCCAGCAGCTGGGCGGGACAGGGGGCGAACACCGGGGAGCTGTTTTTT. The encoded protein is CASSWAGQGANTGELFF.

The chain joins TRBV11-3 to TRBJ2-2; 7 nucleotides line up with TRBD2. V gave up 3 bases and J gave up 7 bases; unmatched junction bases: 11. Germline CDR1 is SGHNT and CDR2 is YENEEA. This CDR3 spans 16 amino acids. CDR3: CASSFRWGGTFGELFF. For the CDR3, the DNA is TGTGCCAGCAGCTTTCGGTGGGGGGGTACCTTCGGGGAGCTGTTTTTT.

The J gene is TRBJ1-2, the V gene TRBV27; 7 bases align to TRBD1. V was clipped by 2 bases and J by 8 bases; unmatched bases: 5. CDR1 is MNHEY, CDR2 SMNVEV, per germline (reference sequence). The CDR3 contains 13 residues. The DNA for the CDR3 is TGTGCCAGCAGTTTAGTACAGGGGAGGGGCTACACCTTC. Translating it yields CASSLVQGRGYTF.